This T cell receptor beta chain was identified during a study of T cell changes during pregnancy in multiple sclerosis. Germline CDR1 is MDHEN and CDR2 is SYDVKM. V shed 2 bases, J shed 8 bases, and the junction held 13 bases outside the gene matches. CDR3 size: 16 residues. This table comes from immunoSEQ multiplex PCR, and its TCRdb copy is limited to in-frame clones, with some not included. Of around 39,000 clones detected, approximately 92% appear once; the ten largest clones hold 1.2%. The sample was PBMCs (not recorded whether the cells were cultured). The clonotype originates from a female donor with multiple sclerosis, enrolled in a pregnancy study. The V call is TRBV28, the J call TRBJ1-2, with 8 positions matching TRBD1. The CDR3 DNA is TGTGCCAGCAGTTTAAGACAGGGGCCGAATACGAAAGGCTACACCTTC. This sequence encodes CASSLRQGPNTKGYTF.